These 14 T cell receptor beta chains were sequenced from one sample in a study of cytomegalovirus exposure and HLA in healthy donors. Clones were read by immunoSEQ multiplex PCR, and TCRdb kept only the in-frame ones, dropping some. The top ten hold 7.5% to 10% of the sample, which has under 65,000 clones, roughly 89% seen once. The source material was PBMCs. The receptors here all came from a woman between 18 and 29 years old in good health and CMV-seropositive.

The V gene is TRBV7-2, the J gene TRBJ2-2, with 10 bases fitting TRBD2. V gave up 3 bases and J gave up 6 bases; unmatched junction bases: 10. This CDR3 has 17 residues. Germline V gene lookup returns CDR1 SGHTA and CDR2 FQGNSA. This chain's CDR3 is CASSFQERGGLAGELFF. Here the CDR3 DNA reads TGTGCCAGCAGCTTCCAGGAGCGGGGGGGCCTCGCCGGGGAGCTGTTTTTT.

CDR3 protein: CARSLVIAGYNEQFF. As DNA, the CDR3 is TGTGCCAGAAGCTTGGTGATAGCGGGGTACAATGAGCAGTTCTTC. This sequence joins TRBV5-3 and TRBJ2-1; 8 nucleotides match TRBD2. TRBV5-3 is flagged as an ORF with uncertain function. The CDR3 contains 15 residues. The trim removed 0 bases at V and 4 bases at J, leaving 3 bases unmatched.

CDR3 coding DNA: TGTGCCACCAGCAGGAACAGGGAGGGCTCACCCCTCCACTTT. Its protein is CATSRNREGSPLHF. The chain recombines TRBV15 with TRBJ1-6, with TRBD1 as a possible D gene (6 bases). CDR3 size: 14 residues. The germline CDR1 and CDR2 sequences are LNHNV and YYDKDF (reference sequence). Trimming shortened V by 3 bases and J by 10 bases, and 13 bases separated the two germline ends.

This clone has only one observation. The chain carries TRBV6-5 and TRBJ1-2; D might be TRBD1 (5 bases). Germline values: CDR1 MNHEY, CDR2 SVGAGI. V lost 2 bases and J lost 8, with 12 bases in between. The CDR3 runs 13 residues. The CDR3 loop reads CASSYRGVEGYTF. The CDR3 nucleotides are TGTGCCAGCAGTTACCGGGGGGTGGAAGGCTACACCTTC.

CDR3 sequence: CASSLGAGTTEAFF. CDR3 bases: TGTGCCAGCAGCTTAGGCGCAGGTACGACTGAAGCTTTCTTT. The chain couples TRBV7-8 to TRBJ1-1, with D unclear. Germline V gene lookup returns CDR1 SGHVS and CDR2 FQNEAQ. V was shortened by 1 base and J by 5 bases, with 11 bases between the two germline ends. This CDR3 region has 14 residues.

This chain links TRBV7-2 with TRBJ1-5; D is unclear. This CDR3 has 15 amino acids. Trimming cost V 1 base and J 4 bases, with 11 bases left between them. Germline CDR1 SGHTA, CDR2 FQGNSA. The CDR3 region has the DNA TGTGCCAGCAGCTTAGGGACCACGGGAAATCAGCCCCAGCATTTT. It specifies CASSLGTTGNQPQHF.

The rearrangement uses TRBV10-2 and TRBJ1-2, with 11 nucleotides matching TRBD1. This CDR3 has 15 amino acids. J lost 7 bases, V lost 0 bases, and 4 bases had no gene match. Germline loops: CDR1 WSHSY, CDR2 SAAADI. The CDR3 coding sequence is TGCGCCAGCAGTGAGTCGAGGACAGGGGGCCCTGGCTACACCTTC. Protein product: CASSESRTGGPGYTF.

The chain recombines TRBV4-1 with TRBJ2-1; tentatively, D is TRBD2 (6 bases). CDR3 size: 15 residues. Trimming stripped 0 bases from V and 4 bases from J, with 10 bases between. Germline-derived CDR1 and CDR2 are MGHRA and YSYEKL. The CDR3 sequence is CASSQDRGSYNEQFF. Here the CDR3 DNA reads TGCGCCAGCAGCCAAGACCGGGGGTCTTACAATGAGCAGTTCTTC.

This sequence joins TRBV6-5 and TRBJ2-2; D is uncertain. Germline CDR1 and CDR2: MNHEY and SVGAGI. V lost 2 bases and J lost 9, with 13 bases in between. The CDR3 runs to 14 residues. CDR3 nucleotides: TGTGCCAGCAGTTACGGGCTTCCCCCCCGGGAGCTGTTTTTT. Protein: CASSYGLPPRELFF.

V gene TRBV6-5 combines with J gene TRBJ2-2; TRBD1 matches 8 bases. CDR3 length: 14 residues. Trimming cost V 6 bases and J 4 bases; bases outside gene matches: 4. Germline assignment: CDR1 MNHEY and CDR2 SVGAGI. CDR3 sequence: CASSRGQGTGELFF. The CDR3 DNA follows: TGTGCCAGCAGCCGCGGACAGGGCACCGGGGAGCTGTTTTTT.

The rearrangement joins TRBV27 to TRBJ2-7; D might be TRBD2 (6 bases). The CDR3 length is 15 residues. Trimming left V 0 bases short and J 3 bases short, with 12 bases between. Germline values: CDR1 MNHEY, CDR2 SMNVEV (reference sequence). The CDR3 DNA is TGTGCCAGCAGTTTATCGGAGGGATCGGGCTACGAGCAGTACTTC. It yields the protein CASSLSEGSGYEQYF.

The chain has TRBV19 and TRBJ1-3; 8 nucleotides agree with TRBD1. Trimming removed 6 bases from V and 1 base from J; junction bases left unmatched: 5. Germline-derived CDR1 and CDR2 are LNHDA and SQIVND (reference sequence). This CDR3 spans 15 amino acids. CDR3 coding DNA: TGTGCCAGTAGGGAACAGGGGGAATCTGGAAACACCATATATTTT. This translates into CASREQGESGNTIYF.

The rearrangement links TRBV6-4 to TRBJ1-6; D remains ambiguous. CDR1 is MRHNA, CDR2 SNTAGT, per germline. V lost 0 bases and J lost 10, with 7 bases in between. CDR3 length: 13 residues. The CDR3 nucleotides read TGTGCCAGCAGTGACTCCGAGAGATCACCCCTCCACTTT. Translating it yields CASSDSERSPLHF.

The chain recombines TRBV7-6 with TRBJ1-5; 7 bases line up with TRBD1. The CDR3 covers 15 residues. After removal of 5 bases from V and 4 bases from J, the junction contained 8 bases not matched to a gene. Germline values: CDR1 SGHVS, CDR2 FNYEAQ. In DNA, the CDR3 is TGTGCCAGCAGCCCGACGGGGACAGATAATCAGCCCCAGCATTTT. It yields the protein CASSPTGTDNQPQHF. Full variable domain (rest looked up from reference TRBV7-6 and TRBJ1-5): GAGVSQSPRYKVTKRGQDVALRCDPISGHVSLYWYRQALGQGPEFLTYFNYEAQQDKSGLPNDRFSAERPEGSISTLTIQRTEQRDSAMYRCASSPTGTDNQPQHFGDGTRLSIL.